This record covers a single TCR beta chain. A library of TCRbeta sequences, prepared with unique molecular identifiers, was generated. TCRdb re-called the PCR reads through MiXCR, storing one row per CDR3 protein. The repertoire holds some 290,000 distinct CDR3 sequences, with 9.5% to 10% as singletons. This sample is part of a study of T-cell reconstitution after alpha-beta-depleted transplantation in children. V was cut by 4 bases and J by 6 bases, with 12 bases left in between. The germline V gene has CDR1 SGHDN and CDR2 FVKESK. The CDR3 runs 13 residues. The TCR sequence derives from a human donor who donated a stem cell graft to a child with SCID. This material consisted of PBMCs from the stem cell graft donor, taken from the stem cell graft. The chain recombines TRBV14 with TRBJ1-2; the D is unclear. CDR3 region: CASSRRAWDGYTF. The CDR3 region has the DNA TGTGCCAGCAGCCGGCGTGCGTGGGATGGCTACACCTTC.